The clone carrying this T cell receptor (beta chain) is large (0.1 to 1%). Its specificity is not known. With the Oncomine TCR Beta short-read assay, DNA from cultured CD4+ T cells was sequenced. Using its own MiXCR run on the PCR reads, TCRdb lists one record per CDR3 protein. This sample has about 12,000 distinct CDR3 sequences, with roughly 58% found just once. The CDR3 loop spans 14 amino acids. Germline-derived CDR1 and CDR2 are MNHNS and SASEGT. With 4 bases removed from V and 5 bases from J, the gap between germline ends came to 14 bases. The treatment here: roughly 11-day PBMC culture with coronavirus spike peptide pools or control peptides (ViraFEST assay). The sample belongs to a study of vaccination and CD4 T cells after COVID-19. Study-level information: Four females and six males made up the convalescents, with two Hispanic. Cellular stimulation was performed using overlapping spike peptides derived from SARS-CoV-2, HCoV-NL63, HCoV-OC43 and HCoV-229E.

The receptor's source is a human donor who had recovered from COVID-19. This sequence joins TRBV6-1 and TRBJ1-2, with D maybe TRBD1 (5 bases). Material: CD4+ T cells from blood, cultured in vitro. CDR3 bases: TGTGCCAGCAGTGCCCCCGGGACGGTATATGGCTACACCTTC. Translated, it gives CASSAPGTVYGYTF.